Listed below are T cell receptor beta chains from one sample, sequenced in a study of T cells in localized non-small cell lung cancer. The method was immunoSEQ multiplex PCR; TCRdb's version includes in-frame clones alone and lacks a portion of them. This sample has about 40,000 clones, with roughly 86% found just once. Here the sequenced sample was peripheral blood, taken before any cancer treatment. All receptors come from a man aged 18 to 50 with stage I lung adenocarcinoma. CDR3s include the opening cysteine and the closing phenylalanine or tryptophan. Each record gives: D gene, CDR3 length, V gene, J gene, clone size, CDR3 DNA, CDR3 protein. D genes are given only for firm matches. Only some rows state a clone size, as once, few, many or a class for expanded clones.

NA	15	TRBV19	TRBJ1-2	few	TGTGCCAGTGCTCCGGACAGAGATGCTTACTATGGCTACACCTTC	CASAPDRDAYYGYTF
NA	14	TRBV7-9	TRBJ1-3	NA	TGTGCCAGCAGCTTAACGGCTTCTGGAAACACCATATATTTT	CASSLTASGNTIYF
NA	13	TRBV6-5	TRBJ1-2	few	TGTGCCAGCAGTTACCAAGGGGCGCCTGGCTACACCTTC	CASSYQGAPGYTF
NA	18	TRBV9	TRBJ2-1	NA	TGTGCCAGCAGCGTAGTTTCTGGGGCGGGGCCCGACTACAATGAGCAGTTCTTC	CASSVVSGAGPDYNEQFF
NA	14	TRBV9	TRBJ1-2	once	TGTGCCAGCACCCTGACTTCGGACAACTATGGCTACACCTTC	CASTLTSDNYGYTF
NA	17	TRBV19	TRBJ1-2	NA	TGTGCCAGTAGTATAAGGGGGACGGCCGACTCTAACTATGGCTACACCTTC	CASSIRGTADSNYGYTF
TRBD1	15	TRBV5-5	TRBJ1-1	NA	TGTGCCAGCAGCCTAGAACAGGGGTATAGCACTGAAGCTTTCTTT	CASSLEQGYSTEAFF
NA	13	TRBV7-3	TRBJ1-6	NA	TGTGCCAGCAGCTTAGGGTTGGGGTCACCCCTCCACTTT	CASSLGLGSPLHF
NA	19	TRBV27	TRBJ2-6	NA	TGTGCCAGCAGTTCCCCCAACAGGGCTACCATCTCTGGGGCCAACGTCCTGACTTTC	CASSSPNRATISGANVLTF
TRBD1	15	TRBV7-9	TRBJ2-4	few	TGTGCCAGCAGCTTTAGGGGACAGGGGACGAACATTCAGTACTTC	CASSFRGQGTNIQYF
NA	14	TRBV19	TRBJ1-2	NA	TGTGCCAGTAGTCCCTTAAGCAGGGCGAATGGCTACACCTTC	CASSPLSRANGYTF
TRBD1	16	TRBV7-8	TRBJ1-5	NA	TGTGCCAGCAGCTTAGGGACAGGTCATAGCAATCAGCCCCAGCATTTT	CASSLGTGHSNQPQHF
NA	13	TRBV5-4	TRBJ1-3	NA	TGTGCCAGCAGCTTGCGGGGGGGAAACACCATATATTTT	CASSLRGGNTIYF
NA	12	TRBV6-1	TRBJ1-3	NA	TGTGCCAGCAGTGAAGGAGGAAACACCATATATTTT	CASSEGGNTIYF
NA	17	TRBV30	TRBJ2-4	once	TGTGCCTGGAGGAGGGGCGTGCCCGTGGGAACCAAAAACATTCAGTACTTC	CAWRRGVPVGTKNIQYF
NA	18	TRBV11-2	TRBJ2-7	NA	TGTGCCAGCAGCCCCATTTCGCGACGTCGGAAGGAAGAGTACGAGCAGTACTTC	CASSPISRRRKEEYEQYF
NA	15	TRBV19	TRBJ2-1	NA	TGTGCCAGTAGTACGGGACGGATTCTCATGAGCGAGCAGTTCTTC	CASSTGRILMSEQFF
TRBD1	14	TRBV30	TRBJ1-2	NA	TGTGCCTGGAGTAGGGACAGGGGTGCCTATGGCTACACCTTC	CAWSRDRGAYGYTF
NA	13	TRBV30	TRBJ1-1	NA	TGTGCCTGGAGTGTTTGGGGATGGACTGAAGCTTTCTTT	CAWSVWGWTEAFF
NA	16	TRBV5-6	TRBJ1-2	NA	TGTGCCAGCAGCTTGCTTAGGGCCGGACAGTACTATGGCTACACCTTC	CASSLLRAGQYYGYTF
NA	15	TRBV15	TRBJ1-3	NA	TGTGCCACCAGCGACCGACTGAGCTCTGGAAACACCATATATTTT	CATSDRLSSGNTIYF
NA	17	TRBV4-3	TRBJ1-1	NA	TGCGCCAGCAGCCAAGATACGGGTGGGGGCGCAGGCACTGAAGCTTTCTTT	CASSQDTGGGAGTEAFF
TRBD1	17	TRBV4-3	TRBJ2-1	NA	TGCGCCAGCAGCCAAGTCTTTATAGGACAGGGGGAAAATGAGCAGTTCTTC	CASSQVFIGQGENEQFF
NA	15	TRBV4-1	TRBJ2-7	NA	TGCGCCAGCAGCCAAGATGGAGGACTACAGTACGAGCAGTACTTC	CASSQDGGLQYEQYF
NA	15	TRBV2	TRBJ1-5	NA	TGTGCCAGCAGTGAGTGGACCCTTAGCAATCAGCCCCAGCATTTT	CASSEWTLSNQPQHF
NA	14	TRBV5-4	TRBJ1-1	few	TGTGCCAGCAGCTTGGACACCCTGAACACTGAAGCTTTCTTT	CASSLDTLNTEAFF
NA	12	TRBV7-3	TRBJ2-2	NA	TGTGCCAGCAGCTTAAGGGCCGGGGAGCTGTTTTTT	CASSLRAGELFF
NA	15	TRBV2	TRBJ1-5	few	TGTGCCAGCAGGCCGGGCCCCTATAGCAATCAGCCCCAGCATTTT	CASRPGPYSNQPQHF
TRBD1	13	TRBV15	TRBJ2-7	NA	TGTGCCACTGAGGACAGGATGTCCTACGAGCAGTACTTC	CATEDRMSYEQYF
NA	15	TRBV5-4	TRBJ1-1	NA	TGTGCCAGCAGCCTAGGGGGACCCAGGAACACTGAAGCTTTCTTT	CASSLGGPRNTEAFF
NA	14	TRBV18	TRBJ2-7	NA	TGTGCCAGCTCACCCGACAGCACCAGTTACGAGCAGTACTTC	CASSPDSTSYEQYF
TRBD1	16	TRBV4-2	TRBJ1-3	NA	TGTGCCAGCAGCAGAGACAGGGAAGCGGCTGGAAACACCATATATTTT	CASSRDREAAGNTIYF
NA	15	TRBV4-3	TRBJ2-3	once	TGCGCCAGCAGCCAAAGGGCGGGCCGGGGAGATACGCAGTATTTT	CASSQRAGRGDTQYF
TRBD1	14	TRBV7-9	TRBJ2-5	NA	TGTGCCAGCAGCTTTGGGACAGGGGTAGAGACCCAGTACTTC	CASSFGTGVETQYF
TRBD1	16	TRBV5-6	TRBJ1-2	few	TGTGCCAGCAACTTTTGGGGGACAGGATGGAGCTATGGCTACACCTTC	CASNFWGTGWSYGYTF
TRBD1	17	TRBV6-1	TRBJ1-6	NA	TGTGCCAGCAGTGAAGGTTTCAGGGGGTTCTATAATTCACCCCTCCACTTT	CASSEGFRGFYNSPLHF
NA	13	TRBV6-6	TRBJ1-1	NA	TGTGCCAGCAGTTACTGGGGTAACACTGAAGCTTTCTTT	CASSYWGNTEAFF
NA	13	TRBV19	TRBJ2-2	NA	TGTGCCAGTAGTATTGATGGCGCCGGGGAGCTGTTTTTT	CASSIDGAGELFF
NA	13	TRBV7-4	TRBJ1-4	once	TGTGCCAGCAGCGGGGGACGGTATGAAAAACTGTTTTTT	CASSGGRYEKLFF
NA	14	TRBV6-5	TRBJ1-2	few	TGTGCCAGCAGTCCCACAGGGACCCTAAATCGCTACACCTTC	CASSPTGTLNRYTF
NA	15	TRBV5-1	TRBJ1-4	few	TGCGCCAGCAGCTTGGATGGCAGGCCTGGAGAAAAACTGTTTTTT	CASSLDGRPGEKLFF
TRBD1	15	TRBV19	TRBJ1-2	NA	TGTGCCAGTAGTATTGGACAGGGCATCAACTATGGCTACACCTTC	CASSIGQGINYGYTF
NA	13	TRBV10-3	TRBJ2-3	NA	TGTGCCATCAGTGAGCACGGCACAGATACGCAGTATTTT	CAISEHGTDTQYF
NA	14	TRBV7-3	TRBJ2-3	NA	TGTGCCAGCAGCTTAGGCGCTAGCACAGATACGCAGTATTTT	CASSLGASTDTQYF
TRBD1	15	TRBV4-3	TRBJ1-2	NA	TGCGCCAGCAGCCAGGACAGGGGATTTAACTATGGCTACACCTTC	CASSQDRGFNYGYTF
NA	14	TRBV2	TRBJ1-1	NA	TGTGCCAGCCGGCGGGGGGATACCAGCACTGAAGCTTTCTTT	CASRRGDTSTEAFF
NA	14	TRBV7-9	TRBJ1-1	NA	TGTGCCAGCAGCTTAGATGGGGGGCACACTGAAGCTTTCTTT	CASSLDGGHTEAFF
NA	14	TRBV6-1	TRBJ1-2	NA	TGTGCCAGCAGCCTAGAACAGGGAACCCATGGCTACACCTTC	CASSLEQGTHGYTF
NA	14	TRBV7-3	TRBJ2-7	NA	TGTGCCAGCAGCTCCGGCCAAACACCCTACGAGCAGTACTTC	CASSSGQTPYEQYF
NA	14	TRBV27	TRBJ2-5	NA	TGTGCCAGCAGTCGCAGGGGTTACCAAGAGACCCAGTACTTC	CASSRRGYQETQYF
TRBD1	12	TRBV5-1	TRBJ2-1	NA	TGCGCCAGCAACCAACAGGGGAATGAGCAGTTCTTC	CASNQQGNEQFF
NA	11	TRBV25-1	TRBJ1-4	NA	TGTGCCAGCAGTGAGTGGGAAAAACTGTTTTTT	CASSEWEKLFF
NA	15	TRBV2	TRBJ2-2	NA	TGTGCCAGTTTAGGGGGGGGCCGAGGGACCGGGGAGCTGTTTTTT	CASLGGGRGTGELFF
TRBD1	16	TRBV10-3	TRBJ1-2	NA	TGTGCCATCAGTGAGTCCCTGGACAGGGGCGTCTATGGCTACACCTTC	CAISESLDRGVYGYTF
NA	14	TRBV14	TRBJ2-2	NA	TGTGCCAGCAGTCAGCTCAGGATCGCCGGGGAGCTGTTTTTT	CASSQLRIAGELFF
TRBD1	16	TRBV6-1	TRBJ1-6	NA	TGTGCCAGCAGTGCTGGACAGGAGGTCAGGGGCTCACCCCTCCACTTT	CASSAGQEVRGSPLHF
NA	16	TRBV28	TRBJ2-7	few	TGTGCCAGCAGTCCCCCTCCCGGGACTCAACCCTACGAGCAGTACTTC	CASSPPPGTQPYEQYF
NA	17	TRBV19	TRBJ1-6	NA	TGTGCCAGTAGTATTAAGTTCGGGGTCTCCTATAATTCACCCCTCCACTTT	CASSIKFGVSYNSPLHF
TRBD1	15	TRBV4-1	TRBJ1-1	once	TGCGCCAGCAGCCCTCTAGGACAGGTGGCCCCTGAAGCTTTCTTT	CASSPLGQVAPEAFF
NA	15	TRBV4-1	TRBJ1-5	NA	TGCGCCAGCAGCCAAGCTGACAGACTGAATCAGCCCCAGCATTTT	CASSQADRLNQPQHF